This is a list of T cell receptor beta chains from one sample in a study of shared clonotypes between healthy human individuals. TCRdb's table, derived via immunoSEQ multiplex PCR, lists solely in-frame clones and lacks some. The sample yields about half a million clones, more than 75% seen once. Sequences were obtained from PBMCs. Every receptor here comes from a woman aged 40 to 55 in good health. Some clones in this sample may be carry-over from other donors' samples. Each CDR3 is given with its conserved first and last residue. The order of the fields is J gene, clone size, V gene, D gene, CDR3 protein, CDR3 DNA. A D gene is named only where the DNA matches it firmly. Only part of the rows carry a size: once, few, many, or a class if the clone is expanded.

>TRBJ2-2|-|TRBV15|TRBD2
CATSTAPGLAGGQNTGELFF
TGTGCCACCAGCACAGCTCCTGGACTAGCGGGAGGCCAGAACACCGGGGAGCTGTTTTTT
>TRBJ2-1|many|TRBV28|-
CASRGQGFVNEQFF
TGTGCCAGCAGGGGGCAGGGGTTCGTCAATGAGCAGTTCTTC
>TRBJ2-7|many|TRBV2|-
CASTVRASSYEQYF
TGTGCCAGCACCGTCAGGGCGAGCTCCTACGAGCAGTACTTC
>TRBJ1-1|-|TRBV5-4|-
CASSLAGDDTEAFF
TGTGCCAGCAGCTTGGCAGGGGATGACACTGAAGCTTTCTTT
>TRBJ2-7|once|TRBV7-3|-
CASSLTGAHSYEQYF
TGTGCCAGCAGCTTAACGGGGGCCCATTCCTACGAGCAGTACTTC
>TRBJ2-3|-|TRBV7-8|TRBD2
CASSLVGGGTDTQYF
TGTGCCAGCAGCTTAGTCGGGGGGGGCACAGATACGCAGTATTTT
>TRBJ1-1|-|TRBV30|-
CAWTAWNTEAFF
TGTGCCTGGACGGCGTGGAACACTGAAGCTTTCTTT
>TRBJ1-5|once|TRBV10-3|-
CAISERGRGDQPQHF
TGTGCCATCAGTGAACGGGGGCGGGGGGATCAGCCCCAGCATTTT
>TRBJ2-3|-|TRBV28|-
CASRQGRPNTQYF
TGTGCCAGCAGACAGGGACGGCCAAATACGCAGTATTTT
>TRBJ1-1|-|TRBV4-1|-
CASSQIGGRAEAFF
TGCGCCAGCAGCCAGATCGGCGGTAGGGCTGAAGCTTTCTTT
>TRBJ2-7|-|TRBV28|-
CASRAGRVPYEQYF
TGTGCCAGCAGAGCTGGTCGGGTTCCCTACGAGCAGTACTTC
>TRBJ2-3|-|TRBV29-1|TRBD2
CSVEGSGQNTDTQYF
TGCAGCGTTGAAGGTAGCGGGCAAAACACAGATACGCAGTATTTT
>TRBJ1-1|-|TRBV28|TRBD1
CASSLPDRGEVAEAFF
TGTGCCAGCAGTTTGCCGGACAGGGGGGAGGTCGCTGAAGCTTTCTTT
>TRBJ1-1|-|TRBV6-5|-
CASSYSGGNTEAFF
TGTGCCAGCAGTTACTCCGGGGGAAACACTGAAGCTTTCTTT
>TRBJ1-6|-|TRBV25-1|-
CASSELGGSYNSPLHF
TGTGCCAGCAGTGAATTGGGTGGGTCCTATAATTCACCCCTCCACTTT
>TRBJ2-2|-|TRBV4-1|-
CASSRVAGNTGELFF
TGCGCCAGCAGCCGAGTTGCGGGGAACACCGGGGAGCTGTTTTTT
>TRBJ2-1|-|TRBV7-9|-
CASERVIGPRAYEQFF
TGTGCCAGCGAGCGCGTAATTGGCCCGAGGGCCTATGAGCAGTTCTTC
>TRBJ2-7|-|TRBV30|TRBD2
CAWSGGGGGSSYEQYF
TGTGCCTGGAGTGGGGGGGGTGGCGGAAGCTCCTACGAGCAGTACTTC